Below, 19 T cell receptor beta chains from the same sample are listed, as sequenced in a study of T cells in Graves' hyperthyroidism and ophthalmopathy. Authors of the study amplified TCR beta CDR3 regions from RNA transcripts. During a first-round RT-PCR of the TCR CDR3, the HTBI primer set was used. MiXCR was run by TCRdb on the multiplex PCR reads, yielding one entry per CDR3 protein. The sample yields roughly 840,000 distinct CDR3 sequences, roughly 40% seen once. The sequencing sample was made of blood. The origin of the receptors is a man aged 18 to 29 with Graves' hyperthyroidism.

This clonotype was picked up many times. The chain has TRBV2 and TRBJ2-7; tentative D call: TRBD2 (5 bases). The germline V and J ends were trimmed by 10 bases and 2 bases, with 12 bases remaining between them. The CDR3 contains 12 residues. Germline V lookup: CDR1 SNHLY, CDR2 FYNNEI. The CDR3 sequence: CAKGGGPYEQYF. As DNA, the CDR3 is TGTGCCAAAGGAGGTGGGCCCTACGAGCAGTACTTC.

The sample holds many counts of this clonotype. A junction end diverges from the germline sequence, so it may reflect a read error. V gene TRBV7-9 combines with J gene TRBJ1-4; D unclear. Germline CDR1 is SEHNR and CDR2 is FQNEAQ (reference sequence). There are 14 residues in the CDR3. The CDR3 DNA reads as TGTGCCAGCACCTTAATCCCCCCCGGGGAAAAACTGTTTTTT. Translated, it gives CASTLIPPGEKLFF.

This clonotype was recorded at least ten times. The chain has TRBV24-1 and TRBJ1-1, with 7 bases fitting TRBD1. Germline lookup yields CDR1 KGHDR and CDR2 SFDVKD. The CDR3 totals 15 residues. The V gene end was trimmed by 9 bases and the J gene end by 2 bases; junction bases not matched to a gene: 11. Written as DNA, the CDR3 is TGTGCCACCCCCGTCAGGGGGAAGGCAAACACTGAAGCTTTCTTT. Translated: CATPVRGKANTEAFF.

For the CDR3, the DNA is TGTGCCAGCAGTGAAGTAGCCGGGGAGACCCAGTACTTC. It specifies CASSEVAGETQYF. V and J are TRBV2 and TRBJ2-5; D remains ambiguous. Between the trimmed V and J ends, which lost 1 base and 5 bases, there was a span of 8 bases. The CDR3 has 13 amino acids. Germline CDR1 SNHLY, CDR2 FYNNEI.

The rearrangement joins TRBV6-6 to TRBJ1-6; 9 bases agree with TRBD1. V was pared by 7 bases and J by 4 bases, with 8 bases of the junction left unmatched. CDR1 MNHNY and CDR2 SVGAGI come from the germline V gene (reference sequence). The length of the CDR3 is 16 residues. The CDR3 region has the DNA TGTGCCAGCATCCCTAAAGGACAGGGGTATAATTCACCCCTCCACTTT. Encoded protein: CASIPKGQGYNSPLHF.

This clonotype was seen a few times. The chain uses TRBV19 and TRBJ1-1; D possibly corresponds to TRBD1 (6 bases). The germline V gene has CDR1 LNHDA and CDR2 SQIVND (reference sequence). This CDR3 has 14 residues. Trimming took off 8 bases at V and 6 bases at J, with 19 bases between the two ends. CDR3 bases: TGTGCCAGTGACATAGGGGGGCCCCACCCTGAAGCTTTCTTT. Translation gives CASDIGGPHPEAFF.

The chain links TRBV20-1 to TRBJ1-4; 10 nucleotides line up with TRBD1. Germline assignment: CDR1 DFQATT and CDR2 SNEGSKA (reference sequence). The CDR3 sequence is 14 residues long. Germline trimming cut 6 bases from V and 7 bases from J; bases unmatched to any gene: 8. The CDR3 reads CSAPWRTGGEKLFF. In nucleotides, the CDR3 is TGCAGTGCCCCCTGGCGGACAGGGGGTGAAAAACTGTTTTTT.

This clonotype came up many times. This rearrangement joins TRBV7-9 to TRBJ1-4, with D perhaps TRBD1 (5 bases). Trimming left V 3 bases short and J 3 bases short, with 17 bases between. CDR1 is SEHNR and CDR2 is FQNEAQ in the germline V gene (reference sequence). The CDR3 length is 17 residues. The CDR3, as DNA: TGTGCCAGCAGCTTTTACCTCACGTGGGGCTCTAATGAAAAACTGTTTTTT. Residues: CASSFYLTWGSNEKLFF.

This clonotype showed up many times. The CDR3 DNA reads TGTGCCAGCAGCTTAGCAACAGGGGCTGGTGAAAAACTGTTTTTT. This sequence encodes CASSLATGAGEKLFF. The rearrangement uses TRBV7-6 and TRBJ1-4, with 7 bases matching TRBD1. Germline V gives CDR1 SGHVS, CDR2 FNYEAQ. This CDR3 has 15 residues. With V trimmed by 0 bases and J by 7 bases, 5 bases remained unmatched.

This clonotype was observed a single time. CDR3 region: CASRTQGKGRGNTGELFF. The CDR3 nucleotides read TGTGCCAGCAGGACCCAAGGGAAGGGGAGAGGGAACACCGGGGAGCTGTTTTTT. The rearrangement joins TRBV19 to TRBJ2-2; D may match TRBD1 or TRBD2 (5 bases each). Trimming removed 9 bases at V and 1 base at J, with 24 bases between. The CDR3 consists of 18 residues. Germline lookup yields CDR1 LNHDA and CDR2 SQIVND (reference sequence).

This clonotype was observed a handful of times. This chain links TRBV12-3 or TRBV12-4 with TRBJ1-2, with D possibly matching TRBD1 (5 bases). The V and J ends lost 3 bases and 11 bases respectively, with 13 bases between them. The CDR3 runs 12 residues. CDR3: CASSFGVGTYTF. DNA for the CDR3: TGTGCCAGCAGTTTCGGAGTTGGGACTTACACCTTC.

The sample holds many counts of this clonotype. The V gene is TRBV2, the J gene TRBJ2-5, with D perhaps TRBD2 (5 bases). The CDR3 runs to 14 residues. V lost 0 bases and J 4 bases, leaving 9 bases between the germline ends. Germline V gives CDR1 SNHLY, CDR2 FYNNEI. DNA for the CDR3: TGTGCCAGCAGTGAAGCGATAGGACTAGAGACCCAGTACTTC. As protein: CASSEAIGLETQYF.

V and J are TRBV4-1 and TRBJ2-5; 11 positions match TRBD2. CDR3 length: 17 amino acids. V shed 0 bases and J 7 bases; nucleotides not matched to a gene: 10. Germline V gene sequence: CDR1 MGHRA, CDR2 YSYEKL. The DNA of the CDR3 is TGCGCCAGCAGCCAAGAGCCCCCAACTAGCGGGAGCTGGACCCAGTACTTC. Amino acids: CASSQEPPTSGSWTQYF.

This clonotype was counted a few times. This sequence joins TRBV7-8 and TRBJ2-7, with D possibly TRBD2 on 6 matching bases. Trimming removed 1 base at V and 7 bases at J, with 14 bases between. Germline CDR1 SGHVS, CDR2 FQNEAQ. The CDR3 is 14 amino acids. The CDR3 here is CASSLDSGVGEQYF. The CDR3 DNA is TGTGCCAGCAGCTTAGATTCGGGGGTAGGGGAGCAGTACTTC.

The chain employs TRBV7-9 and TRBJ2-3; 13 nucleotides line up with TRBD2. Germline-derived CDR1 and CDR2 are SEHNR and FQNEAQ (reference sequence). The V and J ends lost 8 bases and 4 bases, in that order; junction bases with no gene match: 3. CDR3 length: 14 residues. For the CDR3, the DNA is TGTGCCAGCGCAGGACTAGCGGGAGCAGATACGCAGTATTTT. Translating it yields CASAGLAGADTQYF. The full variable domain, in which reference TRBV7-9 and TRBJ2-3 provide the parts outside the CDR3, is DTGVSQNPRHKITKRGQNVTFRCDPISEHNRLYWYRQTLGQGPEFLTYFQNEAQLEKSRLLSDRFSAERPKGSFSTLEIQRTEQGDSAMYLCASAGLAGADTQYFGPGTRLTVL.

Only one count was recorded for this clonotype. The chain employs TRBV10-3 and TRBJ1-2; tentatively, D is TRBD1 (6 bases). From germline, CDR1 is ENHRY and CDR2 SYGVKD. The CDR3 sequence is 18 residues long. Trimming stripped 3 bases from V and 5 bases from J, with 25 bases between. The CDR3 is CAISEVTGPGVGGYGYTF. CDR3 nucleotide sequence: TGTGCCATCAGTGAAGTAACCGGGCCTGGTGTAGGGGGTTATGGCTACACCTTC.

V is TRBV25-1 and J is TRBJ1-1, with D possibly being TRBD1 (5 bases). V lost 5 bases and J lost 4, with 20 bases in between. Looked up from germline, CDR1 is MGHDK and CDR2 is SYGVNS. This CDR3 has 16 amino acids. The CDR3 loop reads CASSYSREGTATEAFF. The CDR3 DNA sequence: TGTGCCAGCAGTTACTCCCGAGAAGGGACGGCCACTGAAGCTTTCTTT.

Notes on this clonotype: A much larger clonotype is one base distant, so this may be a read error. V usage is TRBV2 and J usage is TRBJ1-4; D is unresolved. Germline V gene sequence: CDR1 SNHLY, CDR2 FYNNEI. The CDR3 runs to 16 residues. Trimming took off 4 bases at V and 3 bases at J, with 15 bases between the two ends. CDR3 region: CASSGGRGAPNEKLFF. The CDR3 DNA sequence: TGTGCCAGCAGTGGAGGTCGCGGTGCCCCTAATGAAAAACTGTTTTTT.

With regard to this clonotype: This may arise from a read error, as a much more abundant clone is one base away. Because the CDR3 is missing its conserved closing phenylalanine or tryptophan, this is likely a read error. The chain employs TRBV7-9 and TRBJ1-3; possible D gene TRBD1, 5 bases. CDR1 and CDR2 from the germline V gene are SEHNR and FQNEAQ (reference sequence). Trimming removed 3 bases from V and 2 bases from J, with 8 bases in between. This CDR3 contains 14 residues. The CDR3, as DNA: TGTGCCAGCAGCTTCGGGGGGGCTGGAAACACCATATATTCT. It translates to CASSFGGAGNTIYS.